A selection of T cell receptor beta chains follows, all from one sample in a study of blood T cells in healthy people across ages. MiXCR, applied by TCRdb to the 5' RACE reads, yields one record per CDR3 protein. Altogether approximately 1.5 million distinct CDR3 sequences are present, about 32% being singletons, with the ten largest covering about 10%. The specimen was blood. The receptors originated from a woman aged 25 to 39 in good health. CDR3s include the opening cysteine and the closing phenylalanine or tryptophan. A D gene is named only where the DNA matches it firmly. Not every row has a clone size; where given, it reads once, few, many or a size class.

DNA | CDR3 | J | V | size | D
TGTGCCACCAGCAGAGAGGGCACTAGCGGGAGGCCACACAATGAGCAGTTCTTC | CATSREGTSGRPHNEQFF | TRBJ2-1 | TRBV15 | - | TRBD2
TGTGCCACCAGCAGAGATAAATACGCTAGCGGGTCGGTAGAGATCCAGTACTTC | CATSRDKYASGSVEIQYF | TRBJ2-5 | TRBV15 | - | TRBD2
TGTGCCAGCAGTGCCTCGGGGCGGGACAGGGGGCCCTATGGCTACACCTTC | CASSASGRDRGPYGYTF | TRBJ1-2 | TRBV27 | - | TRBD1
TGTGGCACCAGGGGTGGACAGAATGAAAAACTGTTTTTT | CGTRGGQNEKLFF | TRBJ1-4 | TRBV6-2/TRBV6-3 | - | -
TGTGCCAGCAGTTCCGCAACCGGGACTAGCGGCTGGGATACGCAGTATTTT | CASSSATGTSGWDTQYF | TRBJ2-3 | TRBV28 | - | TRBD2
TGTGCCAGCAGCCGTCCCGGGACAAGCCCCTACGAGCAGTACTTC | CASSRPGTSPYEQYF | TRBJ2-7 | TRBV7-9 | - | -
TGTGCCACCAGTGATTTTGGGACAGGGATATACAATGAGCAGTTCTTC | CATSDFGTGIYNEQFF | TRBJ2-1 | TRBV24-1 | - | TRBD1
TGTGCCAGCAGCTTAGTAGCCAGGGTTATCGATCAGCCCCAGCATTTT | CASSLVARVIDQPQHF | TRBJ1-5 | TRBV7-8 | - | -
TGTGCCACCAGCAGAGGAGGGTCCGCCACTAATGAAAAACTGTTTTTT | CATSRGGSATNEKLFF | TRBJ1-4 | TRBV15 | - | -
TGCGCCAGCAGCCTACTAGCGGGCCCCAATGAGCAGTTCTTC | CASSLLAGPNEQFF | TRBJ2-1 | TRBV5-1 | many | TRBD2
TGTGCCAGCAGTAACCGGGACAGAGTCTTGGGGACCCAGTACTTC | CASSNRDRVLGTQYF | TRBJ2-5 | TRBV25-1 | - | TRBD1
TGTGCCAGCATTAGCCCCGACAGAGGCTACGAGCAGTACTTC | CASISPDRGYEQYF | TRBJ2-7 | TRBV28 | - | -
TGCGCCAGCAGCCCTACCGAAGAGGGGTTCTACAATGAGCAGTTCTTC | CASSPTEEGFYNEQFF | TRBJ2-1 | TRBV5-1 | few | -
TGTGCCAGCAGCGTAGCGGGGTTATTCACAGATACGCAGTATTTT | CASSVAGLFTDTQYF | TRBJ2-3 | TRBV9 | few | -
TGCACCATTTTAACGAACCCCGGGGAGCTGTTTTTT | CTILTNPGELFF | TRBJ2-2 | TRBV29-1 | few | -
TGTGCCGGCAGCGAAGACTCAGGGAGCGAGCAGTACTTC | CAGSEDSGSEQYF | TRBJ2-7 | TRBV9 | once | -
TGCAGTGCCATACACGGGGCAGCGGGGGCCTACGAGCAGTACTTC | CSAIHGAAGAYEQYF | TRBJ2-7 | TRBV20-1 | few | TRBD2
TGTGCCAGCAGCCCTGATCCGGGACTTCAGGAGATGTGGACGCAGTATTTT | CASSPDPGLQEMWTQYF | TRBJ2-3 | TRBV7-9 | - | -
TGCGCCAGCAGCCAAGTAGGAGCTACCCACACAGATACGCAGTATTTT | CASSQVGATHTDTQYF | TRBJ2-3 | TRBV4-1 | many | -
TGTGCCTGCAGCCCAAGGCGGGTTCAAGAGACCCAGTACTTC | CACSPRRVQETQYF | TRBJ2-5 | TRBV7-2 | - | -
TGTGCCAGCAGTTTACAAGGCAGGGGAGTGATCACCCTCCACTTT | CASSLQGRGVITLHF | TRBJ1-6 | TRBV28 | few | -
TGTGCCAGCAGCCGACCGACTAGCGTCTCCTACAATGAGCAGTTCTTC | CASSRPTSVSYNEQFF | TRBJ2-1 | TRBV5-6 | - | TRBD2
TGTGCCAGCAGCCAAGAAAACAGCGGGAGAATAAACATTCAGTACTTC | CASSQENSGRINIQYF | TRBJ2-4 | TRBV3-1 | - | TRBD2
TGTGCCAGCAGCACCGGACAGGGCACCACCGGGGAGCTGTTTTTT | CASSTGQGTTGELFF | TRBJ2-2 | TRBV7-3 | - | TRBD1
TGCGCCAGCAGCTCGGCGGGGGGCCTGGCCAAAAACATTCAGTACTTC | CASSSAGGLAKNIQYF | TRBJ2-4 | TRBV4-1 | - | TRBD2
TGTGCCAGCTCCGGGGGGGCACGAAGCGGGAGTTTCGAGCAGTACTTC | CASSGGARSGSFEQYF | TRBJ2-7 | TRBV6-2/TRBV6-3 | - | TRBD2
TGTGCCAGCAGCCCGGGACTAGCGGGGGAGAGGGCCAACGTCCTGACTTTC | CASSPGLAGERANVLTF | TRBJ2-6 | TRBV28 | - | TRBD2
TGCGCCAGCAGCCAAACGACTGGGGGGAGCTACGAGCAGTACTTC | CASSQTTGGSYEQYF | TRBJ2-7 | TRBV4-1 | - | -
TGTGCCAGCAGCTGGGAGAGGAACGCAGATACGCAGTATTTT | CASSWERNADTQYF | TRBJ2-3 | TRBV7-2 | many | -
TGCGCCAGCAGCGCGACTAGCGGACTAGCCAAAAACATTCAGTACTTC | CASSATSGLAKNIQYF | TRBJ2-4 | TRBV5-1 | - | TRBD2
TGCAGCGTTCCTGCGAACTACGACAATGAGCAGTTCTTC | CSVPANYDNEQFF | TRBJ2-1 | TRBV29-1 | many | -
TGCGCCAGCAGCTTGGTTCCAGGGGCGGCAGATACGCAGTATTTT | CASSLVPGAADTQYF | TRBJ2-3 | TRBV5-1 | - | -
TGTGCCAGCAGCTTATGGGGGGGCGCTAACTATGGCTACACCTTC | CASSLWGGANYGYTF | TRBJ1-2 | TRBV11-2 | - | -
TGTGCCAGCAGCGTACGGCCGGGGGAGACCTACGAGCAGTACTTC | CASSVRPGETYEQYF | TRBJ2-7 | TRBV7-6 | - | -
TGTGCCACCAGCATCAGGGACGCATCCTACAATGAGCAGTTCTTC | CATSIRDASYNEQFF | TRBJ2-1 | TRBV15 | - | -
TGTGCCAGCAGTGGCCTTTTTGCGCGAGGGCAGTACTTC | CASSGLFARGQYF | TRBJ2-7 | TRBV6-6 | few | -
TGTAGTGCTAGAGACACTGTCAATCAGCCCCAGCATTTT | CSARDTVNQPQHF | TRBJ1-5 | TRBV20-1 | - | -
TGTGCCAGCCCACGGGAGGAGACCCAGTACTTC | CASPREETQYF | TRBJ2-5 | TRBV27 | - | -